This passage covers 23 T cell receptor beta chains from one sample sequenced in a study of cytomegalovirus exposure and HLA in healthy donors. Both 60 Vbeta primers and 13 Jbeta primers went into the PCR. Sequencing was performed with immunoSEQ multiplex PCR; in TCRdb, only in-frame clones are kept and a portion is missing. The sample contains about 140,000 clones, over 60% of which appear only once. The sequenced material came from PBMCs. Receptors were obtained from a male donor in good health and CMV-seropositive.

The chain joins TRBV27 to TRBJ2-7; no reliable D call. CDR3 size: 11 residues. Germline values: CDR1 MNHEY, CDR2 SMNVEV (reference sequence). V was pared by 7 bases and J by 4 bases, with 8 bases between. As DNA, the CDR3 is TGTGCCAGCACTCGGCGGTACGAGCAGTACTTC. As protein: CASTRRYEQYF.

V is TRBV5-1 and J is TRBJ2-1; 10 positions agree with TRBD1. V trimming: 0 bases; J trimming: 5 bases; junction bases outside the gene matches: 2. CDR1 is SGHRS and CDR2 is YFSETQ in the germline V gene. The CDR3 is 15 amino acids. The CDR3 here is CASSLGQGAHNEQFF. CDR3 sequence (DNA): TGCGCCAGCAGCTTGGGACAGGGGGCTCACAATGAGCAGTTCTTC. The entire variable domain, with the rest obtained from reference TRBV5-1 and TRBJ2-1, is as follows: KAGVTQTPRYLIKTRGQQVTLSCSPISGHRSVSWYQQTPGQGLQFLFEYFSETQRNKGNFPGRFSGRQFSNSRSEMNVSTLELGDSALYLCASSLGQGAHNEQFFGPGTRLTVL.

The chain couples TRBV5-5 to TRBJ1-5, with 10 bases lining up with TRBD1. The V gene's germline CDR1 is SGHKS and CDR2 YYEKEE (reference sequence). J gave up 2 bases and V 3 bases, and 2 bases lay outside the gene matches. The length of the CDR3 is 15 residues. This chain's CDR3 is CASSWGTGGNQPQHF. In nucleotides, the CDR3 is TGTGCCAGCAGCTGGGGGACAGGGGGCAATCAGCCCCAGCATTTT.

V usage is TRBV4-2 and J usage is TRBJ1-1; D is unclear. Germline lookup yields CDR1 LGHNA and CDR2 YNFKEQ. Trimming removed 5 bases from V and 0 bases from J, with 10 bases in between. The CDR3 runs to 14 residues. CDR3 amino acids: CASSGGRLNTEAFF. CDR3 nucleotides: TGTGCCAGCAGCGGTGGCAGATTGAACACTGAAGCTTTCTTT.

V gene TRBV6-9 combines with J gene TRBJ2-4; D is unclear. CDR1 is MNHGY and CDR2 is SVAAGI in the germline V gene. The CDR3 covers 12 residues. The ends were cut back, 8 bases at V and 1 base at J, with 6 bases in the middle. Written as DNA, the CDR3 is TGTGCCAGCGCCAGGGCCAAAAACATTCAGTACTTC. Translation: CASARAKNIQYF.

This chain connects TRBV5-5 to TRBJ2-5; weak D call: TRBD2 (5 bases). Trimming cost V 5 bases and J 1 base, with 9 bases left between them. This CDR3 comprises 13 residues. Germline values: CDR1 SGHKS, CDR2 YYEKEE (reference sequence). This CDR3 reads CASSSGFQETQYF. CDR3 coding DNA: TGTGCCAGCAGTTCGGGATTCCAAGAGACCCAGTACTTC. Combining the CDR3 with reference TRBV5-5 and TRBJ2-5 gives the whole variable domain DAGVTQSPTHLIKTRGQQVTLRCSPISGHKSVSWYQQVLGQGPQFIFQYYEKEERGRGNFPDRFSARQFPNYSSELNVNALLLGDSALYLCASSSGFQETQYFGPGTRLLVL.

The chain carries TRBV7-2 and TRBJ2-3, with 7 bases fitting TRBD2. The J segment lost 1 base and the V segment lost 5 bases, leaving 6 bases of the junction unmatched. Germline V CDR1 and CDR2: SGHTA, FQGNSA. This CDR3 is built from 15 residues. CDR3 loop: CASSPSSGGTDTQYF. CDR3 DNA sequence: TGTGCCAGCAGCCCTTCTAGCGGCGGCACAGATACGCAGTATTTT.

V is TRBV27 and J is TRBJ2-1; D is possibly TRBD1 (5 bases). Trimming stripped 3 bases from V and 9 bases from J, with 21 bases between. Germline CDR1 MNHEY, CDR2 SMNVEV (reference sequence). The CDR3 extends over 16 amino acids. The CDR3 spells CASSLMVGQGSLEQFF. CDR3 nucleotides: TGTGCCAGCAGTTTGATGGTCGGGCAGGGCTCACTTGAGCAGTTCTTC.

There are a few counts of this clone. In DNA, the CDR3 is TGTGCCAGCAGCTTGACAGGGATGGCCGGGTCACCCCTCCACTTT. It is translated as CASSLTGMAGSPLHF. This chain links TRBV7-3 with TRBJ1-6; 7 bases are a match to TRBD1. J was trimmed by 10 bases and V by 3 bases; bases with no gene match: 9. There are 15 residues in the CDR3. Germline V gene sequence: CDR1 SGHTA, CDR2 FQGTGA. The full variable domain, with the rest looked up from reference TRBV7-3 and TRBJ1-6, is GAGVSQTPSNKVTEKGKYVELRCDPISGHTALYWYRQSLGQGPEFLIYFQGTGAADDSGLPNDRFFAVRPEGSVSTLKIQRTERGDSAVYLCASSLTGMAGSPLHFGNGTRLTVT.

The genes are TRBV4-1 and TRBJ1-4; TRBD1 is a possible D gene (5 bases). The length of the CDR3 is 15 residues. CDR1 MGHRA and CDR2 YSYEKL come from the germline V gene. Trimming left V 0 bases short and J 8 bases short, with 13 bases between. The CDR3 protein is CASSQEWRGGEKLFF. CDR3 bases: TGCGCCAGCAGCCAAGAGTGGAGGGGTGGCGAAAAACTGTTTTTT.

The chain couples TRBV6-1 to TRBJ1-1; weak D call: TRBD1 (6 bases). The V end lost 6 bases, the J end lost 6 bases, and 17 bases lay between the germline ends. Germline V lookup: CDR1 MNHNS, CDR2 SASEGT. This CDR3 contains 14 residues. CDR3 region: CASRFGGGRAEAFF. Here the CDR3 DNA reads TGTGCCAGCAGGTTCGGCGGGGGGCGGGCTGAAGCTTTCTTT.

The chain couples TRBV2 to TRBJ1-2, with D unresolved. Germline V lookup: CDR1 SNHLY, CDR2 FYNNEI. The V gene lost 8 bases and the J gene lost 7 bases, with 14 bases spanning the gap. This CDR3 has 12 amino acids. This CDR3 is CASLAGGGGYTF. DNA for the CDR3: TGTGCCAGCCTGGCGGGAGGCGGTGGCTACACCTTC.

This clone turned up a few times. The V and J genes are TRBV19 and TRBJ1-5; a weak D match, TRBD1 (6 bases). CDR1 is LNHDA and CDR2 is SQIVND in the germline V gene (reference sequence). Trimming shortened V by 2 bases and J by 3 bases, and 11 bases separated the two germline ends. This CDR3 is built from 15 residues. The CDR3, as DNA: TGTGCCAGTAGTATAAGGGACACACACAATCAGCCCCAGCATTTT. Amino acids: CASSIRDTHNQPQHF. Combining the CDR3 with reference TRBV19 and TRBJ1-5 gives the whole variable domain DGGITQSPKYLFRKEGQNVTLSCEQNLNHDAMYWYRQDPGQGLRLIYYSQIVNDFQKGDIAEGYSVSREKKESFPLTVTSAQKNPTAFYLCASSIRDTHNQPQHFGDGTRLSIL.

The genes are TRBV7-6 and TRBJ1-5; maybe TRBD1 (6 bases). The CDR3 loop spans 18 amino acids. Deletions cut 5 bases from V and 0 bases from J, with 20 bases between. CDR1 is SGHVS, CDR2 FNYEAQ, per germline. CDR3 region: CASSPGIRTVNSNQPQHF. CDR3 coding DNA: TGTGCCAGCAGCCCAGGAATAAGGACAGTTAATAGCAATCAGCCCCAGCATTTT.

The chain carries TRBV6-6 and TRBJ2-4; 7 bases match TRBD2. Trimming at V came to 0 bases and at J to 8 bases, leaving 4 bases not matched to a gene. Germline V gives CDR1 MNHNY, CDR2 SVGAGI (reference sequence). The CDR3 totals 14 residues. The CDR3 loop is CASSYSGGRDIQYF. The CDR3 bases are TGTGCCAGCAGTTACTCGGGAGGGAGGGACATTCAGTACTTC.

The chain uses TRBV12-5 and TRBJ1-5; 7 positions agree with TRBD1. Germline V CDR1 and CDR2: LGHNT, FRNRAP. The CDR3 loop spans 14 amino acids. V was pared by 5 bases and J by 5 bases, with 6 bases of the junction left unmatched. CDR3 DNA: TGTGCTAGTGGTCAATGGACAGGAGATCAGCCCCAGCATTTT. This gives the protein CASGQWTGDQPQHF.

This chain joins TRBV4-1 and TRBJ1-2, with unresolved D. V lost 0 bases, J lost 0 bases, and 11 bases lay in between. The CDR3 spans 16 residues. Germline V gene sequence: CDR1 MGHRA, CDR2 YSYEKL. The chain's CDR3 is CASSQEYTEPNYGYTF. DNA of the CDR3: TGCGCCAGCAGCCAAGAGTACACAGAGCCTAACTATGGCTACACCTTC.

The chain combines TRBV5-4 with TRBJ2-5; 12 positions agree with TRBD1. Germline trimming cut 0 bases from V and 5 bases from J; bases unmatched to any gene: 5. The CDR3 runs 16 residues. Germline lookup yields CDR1 SGHNT and CDR2 YYREEE (reference sequence). The CDR3 reads CASSLAGTGGSETQYF. DNA for the CDR3: TGTGCCAGCAGCTTGGCCGGGACAGGGGGCAGCGAGACCCAGTACTTC.

The chain couples TRBV2 to TRBJ1-3; no clear D. Germline CDR1 SNHLY, CDR2 FYNNEI. V lost 6 bases and J lost 0, with 9 bases in between. This CDR3 is 14 amino acids long. CDR3 region: CASRAGRSGNTIYF. In DNA form, the CDR3 reads TGTGCCAGCAGGGCAGGCCGCTCTGGAAACACCATATATTTT.

This chain uses TRBV29-1 with TRBJ2-7; 8 bases line up with TRBD1. In germline, CDR1 is SQVTM, CDR2 ANQGSEA. The V and J ends lost 6 bases and 5 bases, in that order; junction bases with no gene match: 12. This CDR3 is 14 amino acids long. The CDR3: CSVEKGTGLDEQYF. In nucleotides, the CDR3 is TGCAGCGTCGAAAAAGGGACAGGATTAGACGAGCAGTACTTC.

The chain employs TRBV19 and TRBJ1-5; D remains unclear. The CDR3 is made up of 13 amino acids. V lost 2 bases and J 6 bases, leaving 8 bases between the germline ends. Germline assignment: CDR1 LNHDA and CDR2 SQIVND (reference sequence). The CDR3, as DNA: TGTGCCAGTAGTATAACAGATAGTCAGCCCCAGCATTTT. Protein product: CASSITDSQPQHF.

The chain couples TRBV9 to TRBJ2-7; no reliable D call. The CDR3 runs 14 residues. Trimming cost V 3 bases and J 0 bases, with 10 bases left between them. CDR1 SGDLS and CDR2 YYNGEE come from the germline V gene. CDR3 sequence: CASSESPSSYEQYF. DNA for the CDR3: TGTGCCAGCAGCGAGTCCCCCAGCTCCTACGAGCAGTACTTC.

The chain carries TRBV6-1 and TRBJ2-1; D perhaps matches TRBD2 (5 bases). The length of the CDR3 is 13 residues. Germline V gives CDR1 MNHNS, CDR2 SASEGT. With 2 bases removed from V and 10 bases from J, the gap between germline ends came to 12 bases. Here the CDR3 reads CASSESGLSEQFF. In DNA, the CDR3 is TGTGCCAGCAGTGAATCTGGACTGAGCGAGCAGTTCTTC.